What follows are 5 T cell receptor beta chains derived from one specimen sequenced in a study of blood T cell repertoires in COVID-19. Some clones are missing from TCRdb's copy, which holds only in-frame ones; the method was immunoSEQ multiplex PCR. This table has some 120,000 clones, around 80% appearing once. The sequencing sample was made of peripheral blood. The receptors shown here come from a man aged 65 to 79 with acute or convalescent COVID-19.

The chain recombines TRBV4-1 with TRBJ1-1, with D perhaps matching TRBD1 (5 bases). Germline V gene lookup returns CDR1 MGHRA and CDR2 YSYEKL. The V gene lost 4 bases and the J gene lost 6 bases, with 15 bases spanning the gap. The CDR3 loop spans 14 amino acids. The CDR3 here is CASSRSDSLPEAFF. In nucleotides, the CDR3 is TGCGCCAGCAGCCGAAGTGACAGTTTACCTGAAGCTTTCTTT.

The rearrangement uses TRBV28 and TRBJ1-3; 7 bases line up with TRBD1. The germline V gene has CDR1 MDHEN and CDR2 SYDVKM. Trimming at V came to 6 bases and at J to 2 bases, leaving 10 bases not matched to a gene. This CDR3 has 16 amino acids. CDR3: CASRSEGAWAGNTIYF. CDR3 nucleotide sequence: TGTGCCAGCAGATCAGAGGGGGCTTGGGCTGGAAACACCATATATTTT.

This chain uses TRBV7-9 with TRBJ1-1, with D possibly TRBD1 on 6 matching bases. Deletions cut 6 bases from V and 0 bases from J, with 11 bases between. The V gene's germline CDR1 is SEHNR and CDR2 FQNEAQ (reference sequence). The CDR3 has 14 amino acids. CDR3 nucleotides: TGTGCCAGCAGGAATGGACAGTTGAACACTGAAGCTTTCTTT. It specifies CASRNGQLNTEAFF.

The chain has TRBV3-1 (or the pseudogene TRBV3-2) and TRBJ1-3; 8 nucleotides match TRBD1. Germline CDR1 LGHDT, CDR2 YNNKEL (reference sequence). V shed 4 bases, J shed 2 bases, and the junction held 7 bases outside the gene matches. The CDR3 sequence is 16 residues long. CDR3 in amino acids: CASSLGQGLTGNTIYF. The CDR3 DNA sequence: TGTGCCAGCAGCCTTGGACAGGGTTTGACTGGAAACACCATATATTTT.

V and J are TRBV3-1 (or the pseudogene TRBV3-2) and TRBJ2-7; 8 nucleotides agree with TRBD1. The CDR3 covers 13 residues. CDR1 and CDR2 (germline): LGHDT, YNNKEL (reference sequence). After removal of 4 bases from V and 9 bases from J, the junction contained 8 bases not matched to a gene. The CDR3 nucleotides are TGTGCCAGCAGCCCCGGACAGGGAACGGGGCAGTACTTC. This translates into CASSPGQGTGQYF.